A selection of T cell receptor beta chains follows, all from one sample in a study of HIV-infected patients and healthy controls. TCRdb re-analysed the 5' RACE reads in MiXCR, keeping a single row per CDR3 protein. The sample records more than 60,000 distinct CDR3 sequences, 15% to 20% being singletons. Source material: CD4+ T cells from blood. These receptors were obtained from a human donor in good health. CDR3s include the opening cysteine and the closing phenylalanine or tryptophan. The order of the fields is J gene, V gene, D gene, clone size, CDR3 protein, CDR3 DNA. A D gene is named only where the DNA matches it firmly. The size entry is marked missing in some rows and otherwise reads once, few, many or a size class.

j_call: TRBJ1-2; v_call: TRBV27; d_call: NA; clone_size: many; cdr3_aa: CATFSKRGDYGYTF; cdr3_nt: TGTGCCACCTTCTCGAAAAGGGGAGACTATGGCTACACCTTC
j_call: TRBJ2-5; v_call: TRBV7-6; d_call: NA; clone_size: many; cdr3_aa: CASSKTANQETQYF; cdr3_nt: TGTGCCAGCAGCAAGACGGCGAACCAAGAGACCCAGTACTTC
j_call: TRBJ1-1; v_call: TRBV28; d_call: NA; clone_size: few; cdr3_aa: CASSLPGIGNTEAFF; cdr3_nt: TGTGCCAGCAGCCTCCCTGGCATAGGCAACACTGAAGCTTTCTTT
j_call: TRBJ2-5; v_call: TRBV11-2; d_call: NA; clone_size: many; cdr3_aa: CASSFSGARETQYF; cdr3_nt: TGTGCCAGCAGCTTCAGTGGGGCCCGGGAGACCCAGTACTTC
j_call: TRBJ2-3; v_call: TRBV4-1; d_call: TRBD2; clone_size: NA; cdr3_aa: CASSQDRKREKADTQYF; cdr3_nt: TGCGCCAGCAGCCAAGATAGGAAGCGGGAGAAAGCAGATACGCAGTATTTT
j_call: TRBJ1-3; v_call: TRBV27; d_call: NA; clone_size: many; cdr3_aa: CASSPQWGAGNTIYF; cdr3_nt: TGTGCCAGCAGTCCGCAGTGGGGAGCTGGAAACACCATATATTTT
j_call: TRBJ1-1; v_call: TRBV29-1; d_call: TRBD1; clone_size: few; cdr3_aa: CSVKTGVNTEAFF; cdr3_nt: TGCAGCGTCAAGACAGGGGTGAACACTGAAGCTTTCTTT
j_call: TRBJ2-3; v_call: TRBV6-5; d_call: TRBD2; clone_size: NA; cdr3_aa: CASSSPYLSGRIPHTQYF; cdr3_nt: TGTGCCAGCAGTTCCCCTTATTTGAGCGGGAGAATCCCACATACGCAGTATTTT
j_call: TRBJ2-3; v_call: TRBV10-2; d_call: TRBD1; clone_size: many; cdr3_aa: CASLLDRGRDTQYF; cdr3_nt: TGCGCCAGCCTCCTAGACAGGGGGAGAGATACGCAGTATTTT
j_call: TRBJ2-3; v_call: TRBV5-1; d_call: NA; clone_size: NA; cdr3_aa: CASSLGPERGSTDTQYF; cdr3_nt: TGCGCCAGCAGCTTGGGGCCCGAGAGGGGGAGCACAGATACGCAGTATTTT
j_call: TRBJ2-1; v_call: TRBV2; d_call: NA; clone_size: NA; cdr3_aa: CASSEALAEQFF; cdr3_nt: TGTGCCAGCAGTGAAGCGCTAGCGGAGCAGTTCTTC
j_call: TRBJ1-2; v_call: TRBV6-2/TRBV6-3; d_call: TRBD1; clone_size: NA; cdr3_aa: CASSYSLDRARSSYGYTF; cdr3_nt: TGTGCCAGCAGTTACTCCTTGGACAGGGCCCGTTCAAGTTATGGCTACACCTTC
j_call: TRBJ1-1; v_call: TRBV5-1; d_call: NA; clone_size: many; cdr3_aa: CASSRTSANTEAFF; cdr3_nt: TGCGCCAGCAGCCGGACGTCGGCGAACACTGAAGCTTTCTTT
j_call: TRBJ2-3; v_call: TRBV9; d_call: TRBD2; clone_size: many; cdr3_aa: CASSPRLADSTDTQYF; cdr3_nt: TGTGCCAGCAGCCCACGACTAGCGGATAGCACAGATACGCAGTATTTT
j_call: TRBJ2-4; v_call: TRBV30; d_call: NA; clone_size: NA; cdr3_aa: CAWSATGIHIQYF; cdr3_nt: TGTGCCTGGAGCGCCACAGGGATCCACATTCAGTACTTC
j_call: TRBJ2-7; v_call: TRBV19; d_call: TRBD1; clone_size: few; cdr3_aa: CASTRNRGSSYEQYF; cdr3_nt: TGTGCCAGTACTCGAAACAGGGGGAGCTCCTACGAGCAGTACTTC
j_call: TRBJ1-1; v_call: TRBV7-2; d_call: NA; clone_size: many; cdr3_aa: CASSPGRLNTEAFF; cdr3_nt: TGTGCCAGCAGCCCTGGACGGCTGAACACTGAAGCTTTCTTT
j_call: TRBJ2-3; v_call: TRBV9; d_call: TRBD1; clone_size: NA; cdr3_aa: CASSELLQGARDTQYF; cdr3_nt: TGTGCCAGCAGCGAGCTTTTGCAGGGGGCGCGAGATACGCAGTATTTT
j_call: TRBJ1-5; v_call: TRBV6-5; d_call: NA; clone_size: NA; cdr3_aa: CASSYSPNQPQHF; cdr3_nt: TGTGCCAGCAGTTACTCGCCCAATCAGCCCCAGCATTTT
j_call: TRBJ2-5; v_call: TRBV7-9; d_call: NA; clone_size: NA; cdr3_aa: CASSLAGVETQYF; cdr3_nt: TGTGCCAGCAGCTTAGCCGGGGTAGAGACCCAGTACTTC
j_call: TRBJ2-1; v_call: TRBV3-1; d_call: NA; clone_size: NA; cdr3_aa: CASSPTMNTLSYNEQFF; cdr3_nt: TGTGCCAGCAGTCCCACCATGAACACCCTCTCCTACAATGAGCAGTTCTTC
j_call: TRBJ1-5; v_call: TRBV12-3/TRBV12-4; d_call: NA; clone_size: many; cdr3_aa: CASSSGLGQPQHF; cdr3_nt: TGTGCCAGCAGCTCAGGGTTAGGCCAGCCCCAGCATTTT
j_call: TRBJ1-3; v_call: TRBV15; d_call: NA; clone_size: many; cdr3_aa: CATGGSTGNTIYF; cdr3_nt: TGTGCCACCGGGGGGAGTACTGGAAACACCATATATTTT
j_call: TRBJ2-1; v_call: TRBV4-1; d_call: NA; clone_size: NA; cdr3_aa: CASSQDREKTGYNEQFF; cdr3_nt: TGCGCCAGCAGCCAAGATCGTGAGAAAACAGGGTACAATGAGCAGTTCTTC
j_call: TRBJ1-1; v_call: TRBV5-1; d_call: NA; clone_size: many; cdr3_aa: CASSLIIGVNTEAFF; cdr3_nt: TGCGCCAGCAGCTTGATCATTGGGGTTAACACTGAAGCTTTCTTT
j_call: TRBJ2-1; v_call: TRBV4-2; d_call: TRBD2; clone_size: many; cdr3_aa: CASSQETGGPYEQFF; cdr3_nt: TGTGCCAGCAGCCAAGAAACGGGGGGGCCTTATGAGCAGTTCTTC
j_call: TRBJ1-2; v_call: TRBV4-1; d_call: NA; clone_size: few; cdr3_aa: CASSQDHRPSIFDGYTF; cdr3_nt: TGCGCCAGCAGCCAAGACCACCGCCCGAGTATATTCGATGGCTACACCTTC
j_call: TRBJ2-3; v_call: TRBV7-6; d_call: NA; clone_size: NA; cdr3_aa: CASSSPPGRFTDTQYF; cdr3_nt: TGTGCCAGCAGCTCCCCCCCGGGACGCTTCACAGATACGCAGTATTTT
j_call: TRBJ1-6; v_call: TRBV2; d_call: NA; clone_size: many; cdr3_aa: CASRGSAIDSPLHF; cdr3_nt: TGTGCCAGCAGGGGATCAGCGATAGATTCACCCCTCCACTTT
j_call: TRBJ2-1; v_call: TRBV5-4; d_call: NA; clone_size: NA; cdr3_aa: CASSLAAGQNNEQFF; cdr3_nt: TGTGCCAGCAGCTTGGCTGCGGGACAGAACAATGAGCAGTTCTTC
j_call: TRBJ2-1; v_call: TRBV10-3; d_call: TRBD2; clone_size: few; cdr3_aa: CAISESSGRSYEQFF; cdr3_nt: TGTGCCATCAGTGAGTCTAGCGGGAGGAGCTATGAGCAGTTCTTC
j_call: TRBJ2-7; v_call: TRBV20-1; d_call: NA; clone_size: many; cdr3_aa: CSPFFYEQYF; cdr3_nt: TGCAGCCCTTTTTTCTACGAGCAGTACTTC
j_call: TRBJ2-3; v_call: TRBV7-8; d_call: TRBD2; clone_size: NA; cdr3_aa: CASSLVAGGALYTQYF; cdr3_nt: TGTGCCAGCAGCTTGGTGGCGGGGGGCGCATTATATACGCAGTATTTT
j_call: TRBJ2-3; v_call: TRBV5-1; d_call: TRBD1; clone_size: NA; cdr3_aa: CASSYGQAATDTQYF; cdr3_nt: TGCGCCAGCAGCTACGGACAGGCAGCCACAGATACGCAGTATTTT
j_call: TRBJ2-7; v_call: TRBV6-6; d_call: TRBD2; clone_size: many; cdr3_aa: CASSYDASGGPSSYEQYF; cdr3_nt: TGTGCCAGCAGTTACGACGCTAGCGGGGGCCCGAGCTCCTACGAGCAGTACTTC